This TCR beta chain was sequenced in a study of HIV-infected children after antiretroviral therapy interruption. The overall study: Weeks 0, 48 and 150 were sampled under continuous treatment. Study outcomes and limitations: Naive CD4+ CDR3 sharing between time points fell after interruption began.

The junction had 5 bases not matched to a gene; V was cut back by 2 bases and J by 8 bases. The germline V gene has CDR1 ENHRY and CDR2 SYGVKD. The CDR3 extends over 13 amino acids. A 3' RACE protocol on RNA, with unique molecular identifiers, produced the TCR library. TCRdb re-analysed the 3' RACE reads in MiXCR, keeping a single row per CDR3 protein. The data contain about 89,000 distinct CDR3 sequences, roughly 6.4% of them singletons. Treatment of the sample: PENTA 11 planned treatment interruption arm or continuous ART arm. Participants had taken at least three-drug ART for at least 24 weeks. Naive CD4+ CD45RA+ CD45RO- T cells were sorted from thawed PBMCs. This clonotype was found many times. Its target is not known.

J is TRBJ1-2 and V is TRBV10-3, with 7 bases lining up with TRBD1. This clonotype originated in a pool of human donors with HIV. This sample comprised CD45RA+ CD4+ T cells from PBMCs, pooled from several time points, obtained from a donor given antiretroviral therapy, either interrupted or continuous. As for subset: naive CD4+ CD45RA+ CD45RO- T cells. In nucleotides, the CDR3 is TGTGCCATCAGTGAGGGGACAGCGTCGGGCTACACCTTC. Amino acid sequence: CAISEGTASGYTF.